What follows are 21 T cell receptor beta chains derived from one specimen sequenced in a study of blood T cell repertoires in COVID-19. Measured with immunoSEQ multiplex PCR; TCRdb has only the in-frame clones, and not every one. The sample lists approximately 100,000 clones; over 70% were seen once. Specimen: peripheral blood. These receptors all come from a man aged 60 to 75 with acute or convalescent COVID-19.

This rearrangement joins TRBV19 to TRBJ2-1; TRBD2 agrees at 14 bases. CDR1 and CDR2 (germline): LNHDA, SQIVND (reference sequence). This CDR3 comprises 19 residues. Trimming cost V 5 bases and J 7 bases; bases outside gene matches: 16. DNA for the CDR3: TGTGCCAGTAGTCCGAGGACTAGCGGGAGGTTACTTCAAGGGAATGAGCAGTTCTTC. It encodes CASSPRTSGRLLQGNEQFF.

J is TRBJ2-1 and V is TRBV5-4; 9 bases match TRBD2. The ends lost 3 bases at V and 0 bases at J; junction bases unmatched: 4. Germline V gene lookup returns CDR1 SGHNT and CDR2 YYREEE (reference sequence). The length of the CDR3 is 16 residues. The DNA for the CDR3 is TGTGCCAGCAGCTGGCTAGCGGGAAGCTCCTACAATGAGCAGTTCTTC. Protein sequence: CASSWLAGSSYNEQFF.

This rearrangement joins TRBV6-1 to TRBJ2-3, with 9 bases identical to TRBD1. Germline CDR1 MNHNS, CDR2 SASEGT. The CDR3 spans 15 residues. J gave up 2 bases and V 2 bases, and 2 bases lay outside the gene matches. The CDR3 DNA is TGTGCCAGCAGTGAAACAGGGGGCATCACAGATACGCAGTATTTT. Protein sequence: CASSETGGITDTQYF.

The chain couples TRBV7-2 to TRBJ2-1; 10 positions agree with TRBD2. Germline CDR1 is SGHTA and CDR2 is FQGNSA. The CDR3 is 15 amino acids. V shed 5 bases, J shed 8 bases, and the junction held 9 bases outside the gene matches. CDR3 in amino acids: CASSRSGRAGDEQFF. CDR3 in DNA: TGTGCCAGCAGCCGGAGCGGGAGGGCCGGAGATGAGCAGTTCTTC.

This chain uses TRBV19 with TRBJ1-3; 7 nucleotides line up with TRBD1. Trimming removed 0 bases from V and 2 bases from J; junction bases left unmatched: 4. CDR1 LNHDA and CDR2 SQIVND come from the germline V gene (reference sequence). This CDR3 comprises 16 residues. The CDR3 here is CASSIEPDRPGNTIYF. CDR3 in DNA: TGTGCCAGTAGTATAGAACCGGACAGGCCTGGAAACACCATATATTTT.

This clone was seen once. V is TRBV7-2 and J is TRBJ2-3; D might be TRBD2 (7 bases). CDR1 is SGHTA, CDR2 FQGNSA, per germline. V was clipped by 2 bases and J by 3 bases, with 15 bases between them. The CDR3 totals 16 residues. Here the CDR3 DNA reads TGTGCCAGCAGCTTATTGGGGGGGGGCCGTACAGATACGCAGTATTTT. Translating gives CASSLLGGGRTDTQYF.

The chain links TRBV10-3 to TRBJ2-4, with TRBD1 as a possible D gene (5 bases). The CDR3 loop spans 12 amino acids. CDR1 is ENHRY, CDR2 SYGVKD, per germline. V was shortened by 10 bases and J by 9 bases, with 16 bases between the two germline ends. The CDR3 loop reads CATGPDTSIQYF. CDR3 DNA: TGTGCCACCGGGCCGGACACGAGCATTCAGTACTTC.

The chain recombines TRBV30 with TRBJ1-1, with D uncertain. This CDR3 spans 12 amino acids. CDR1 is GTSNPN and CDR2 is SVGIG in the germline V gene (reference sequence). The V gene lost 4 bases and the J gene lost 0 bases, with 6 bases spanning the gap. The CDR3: CAWKPMNTEAFF. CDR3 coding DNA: TGTGCCTGGAAACCTATGAACACTGAAGCTTTCTTT.

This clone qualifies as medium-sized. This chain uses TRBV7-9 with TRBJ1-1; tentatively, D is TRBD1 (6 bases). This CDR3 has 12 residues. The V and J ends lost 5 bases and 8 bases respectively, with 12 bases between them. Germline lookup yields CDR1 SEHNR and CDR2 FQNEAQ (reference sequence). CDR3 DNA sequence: TGTGCCAGCAGCCCCGGGACAACCGAAGCTTTCTTT. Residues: CASSPGTTEAFF.

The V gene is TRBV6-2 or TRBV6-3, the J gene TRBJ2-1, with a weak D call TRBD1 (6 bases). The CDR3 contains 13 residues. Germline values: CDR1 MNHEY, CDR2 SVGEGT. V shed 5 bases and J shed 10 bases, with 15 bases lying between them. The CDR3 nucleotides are TGTGCCAGCAGTCAAAACAGGGTCAGCGAGCAGTTCTTC. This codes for CASSQNRVSEQFF.

CDR3 bases: TGCGCCAGCAGCCAAGATTGGGCGGGGACCGGGGAGCTGTTTTTT. It yields the protein CASSQDWAGTGELFF. The J gene is TRBJ2-2, the V gene TRBV4-3, with a tentative D call TRBD2 (6 bases). The CDR3 runs 15 residues. Germline V gene lookup returns CDR1 LGHNA and CDR2 YSLEER. The V end was cut by 0 bases, the J end by 5 bases, with 10 bases between.

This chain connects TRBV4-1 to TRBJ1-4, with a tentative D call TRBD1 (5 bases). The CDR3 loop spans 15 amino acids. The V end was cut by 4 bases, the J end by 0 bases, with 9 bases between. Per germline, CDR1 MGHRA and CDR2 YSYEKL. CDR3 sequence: CASSPPGTTNEKLFF. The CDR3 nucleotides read TGCGCCAGCAGCCCCCCAGGGACAACTAATGAAAAACTGTTTTTT.

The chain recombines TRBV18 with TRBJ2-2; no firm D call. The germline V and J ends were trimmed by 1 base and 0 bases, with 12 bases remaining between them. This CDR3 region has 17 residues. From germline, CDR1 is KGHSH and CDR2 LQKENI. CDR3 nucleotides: TGTGCCAGCTCACCACTCCTGGCAGAAACGAACACCGGGGAGCTGTTTTTT. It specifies CASSPLLAETNTGELFF.

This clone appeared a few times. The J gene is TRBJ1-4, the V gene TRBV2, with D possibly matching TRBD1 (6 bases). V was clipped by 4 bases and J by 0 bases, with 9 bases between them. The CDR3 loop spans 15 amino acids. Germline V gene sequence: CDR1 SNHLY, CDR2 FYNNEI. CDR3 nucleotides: TGTGCCAGCAGTGCACAGGGTGCAACTAATGAAAAACTGTTTTTT. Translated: CASSAQGATNEKLFF.

CDR3 coding DNA: TGTGCCAGCAGCCCCGGGACTCTGAACACCGGGGAGCTGTTTTTT. Amino acids: CASSPGTLNTGELFF. The J gene is TRBJ2-2, the V gene TRBV5-4; a weak D match, TRBD2 (6 bases). CDR3 size: 15 residues. Per germline, CDR1 SGHNT and CDR2 YYREEE (reference sequence). The V gene lost 4 bases and the J gene lost 1 base, with 11 bases spanning the gap.

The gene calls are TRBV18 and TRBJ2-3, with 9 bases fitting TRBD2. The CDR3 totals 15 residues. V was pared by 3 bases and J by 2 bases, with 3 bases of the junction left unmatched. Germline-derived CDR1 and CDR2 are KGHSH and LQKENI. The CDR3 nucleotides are TGTGCCAGCTCACCCTCTAGCGGGATCACAGATACGCAGTATTTT. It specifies CASSPSSGITDTQYF.

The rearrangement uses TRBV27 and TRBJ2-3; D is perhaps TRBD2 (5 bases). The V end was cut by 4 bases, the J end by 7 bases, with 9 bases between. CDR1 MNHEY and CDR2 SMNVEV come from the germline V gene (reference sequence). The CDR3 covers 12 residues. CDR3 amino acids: CASSSDSYTQYF. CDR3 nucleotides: TGTGCCAGCAGTTCGGACTCGTATACGCAGTATTTT.

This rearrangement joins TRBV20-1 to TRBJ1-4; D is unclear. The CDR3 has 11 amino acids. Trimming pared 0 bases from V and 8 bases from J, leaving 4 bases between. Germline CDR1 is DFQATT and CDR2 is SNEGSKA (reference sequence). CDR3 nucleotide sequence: TGCAGTGCTAGAGATGAGGAAAAACTGTTTTTT. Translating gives CSARDEEKLFF.

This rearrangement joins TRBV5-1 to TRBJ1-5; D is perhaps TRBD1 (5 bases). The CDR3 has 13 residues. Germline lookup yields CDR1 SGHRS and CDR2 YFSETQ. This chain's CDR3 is CSSREDSNQPQHF. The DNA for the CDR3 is TGCTCTAGCAGGGAGGACAGCAATCAGCCCCAGCATTTT.

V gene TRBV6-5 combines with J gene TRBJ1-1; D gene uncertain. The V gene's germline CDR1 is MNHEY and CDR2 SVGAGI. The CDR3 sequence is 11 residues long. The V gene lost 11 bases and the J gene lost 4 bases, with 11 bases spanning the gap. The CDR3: CAAYSPTEAFF. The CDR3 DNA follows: TGTGCCGCGTACAGTCCCACTGAAGCTTTCTTT.

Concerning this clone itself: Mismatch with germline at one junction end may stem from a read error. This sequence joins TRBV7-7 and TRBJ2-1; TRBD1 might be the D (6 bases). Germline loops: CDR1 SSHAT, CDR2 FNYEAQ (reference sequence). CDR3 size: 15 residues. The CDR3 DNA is TGTGCTAGCAGCTTAGTGGCGGGCAGGGGCGTTGAGCAGTTCTTC. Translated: CASSLVAGRGVEQFF.